This passage covers 5 T cell receptor beta chains from one sample sequenced in a study of vaccination effects on CD4 cells after COVID-19. Their recognized antigens are unknown. Sequenced by immunoSEQ multiplex PCR; TCRdb stores in-frame clones only, minus some. The sample yields around 49,000 clones, roughly two thirds seen once. ViraFEST expansion of antigen-specific CD4+ T cells with viral peptide pools preceded sequencing. The culture ran for approximately 9 days before CD4+ T cells were isolated. Infection dated between March and December 2020, before the Alpha, Beta and Delta variants reached the United States. The specimen comprised CD4+ T cells from PBMCs cultured with a peptide pool, sampled before COVID-19 vaccination. The receptors derive from a human donor who had a prior SARS-CoV-2 infection.

The CDR3 sequence: CASSYSTAGGNYGYTF. The CDR3 bases are TGTGCCAGCAGTTACTCAACCGCGGGGGGCAACTATGGCTACACCTTC. The rearrangement joins TRBV6-5 to TRBJ1-2; perhaps TRBD1 as D (6 bases). Trimming pared 0 bases from V and 2 bases from J, leaving 13 bases between. Germline loops: CDR1 MNHEY, CDR2 SVGAGI. CDR3 length: 16 amino acids.

The gene calls are TRBV27 and TRBJ1-6, with 10 bases fitting TRBD1. The V gene's germline CDR1 is MNHEY and CDR2 SMNVEV (reference sequence). This CDR3 comprises 17 residues. J was trimmed by 0 bases and V by 1 base; bases with no gene match: 0. Here the CDR3 reads CASSLWTGGSYNSPLHF. The CDR3 DNA is TGTGCCAGCAGTTTATGGACAGGGGGCTCCTATAATTCACCCCTCCACTTT.

The chain couples TRBV18 to TRBJ2-1; 7 bases map to TRBD2. Germline V gene sequence: CDR1 KGHSH, CDR2 LQKENI. The V segment lost 4 bases and the J segment 7 bases; nucleotides outside the gene matches: 7. The CDR3 spans 14 residues. CDR3 coding DNA: TGTGCCAGCTCACTAACGGGACTACGAAATGAGCAGTTCTTC. Translating it yields CASSLTGLRNEQFF.

This clone came up a few times. The V gene is TRBV19, the J gene TRBJ1-5; D is unclear. The CDR3 consists of 15 residues. Trimming took off 8 bases at V and 7 bases at J, with 21 bases between the two ends. Germline-derived CDR1 and CDR2 are LNHDA and SQIVND (reference sequence). The CDR3 region has the DNA TGTGCCAGTTACAACCGGGCCTCCCTTGGGCAGCCCCAGCATTTT. The encoded protein is CASYNRASLGQPQHF.

J is TRBJ2-7 and V is TRBV11-2; possible D gene TRBD1, 6 bases. The CDR3 runs 13 residues. Looked up from germline, CDR1 is SGHAT and CDR2 is FQNNGV. Trimming took off 5 bases at V and 6 bases at J, with 14 bases between the two ends. CDR3 DNA: TGTGCCAGCAGCGTTATAGGGGGATTCGAGCAGTACTTC. Protein: CASSVIGGFEQYF.